Following are 10 T cell receptor beta chains from one sample sequenced in a study of blood T cell repertoires in COVID-19. TCRdb keeps only in-frame clones here, not all; method: immunoSEQ multiplex PCR. The table includes approximately 190,000 clones, 80% to 90% detected once. Material for sequencing was peripheral blood. All receptors come from a man aged 30 to 45 with active or convalescent COVID-19.

The V and J genes are TRBV30 and TRBJ1-4; TRBD1 matches at 8 bases. Germline V CDR1 and CDR2: GTSNPN, SVGIG (reference sequence). Trimming took 2 bases from V and 7 from J; bases not matched to a gene: 6. The CDR3 has 14 residues. This chain's CDR3 is CAWSHGQGGEKLFF. CDR3 nucleotides: TGTGCCTGGAGTCATGGACAGGGTGGTGAAAAACTGTTTTTT.

CDR3 nucleotide sequence: TGTGCCAGCAGTGTTACAAGGCGACTAGCGGGCACAGATACGCAGTATTTT. Protein: CASSVTRRLAGTDTQYF. The J gene is TRBJ2-3, the V gene TRBV2; 9 positions match TRBD2. The junction had 9 bases not matched to a gene; V was cut back by 4 bases and J by 1 base. There are 17 residues in the CDR3. CDR1 and CDR2 (germline): SNHLY, FYNNEI.

The chain joins TRBV3-1 (or the pseudogene TRBV3-2) to TRBJ1-5, with 9 bases identical to TRBD1. The germline V gene encodes CDR1 LGHDT and CDR2 YNNKEL (reference sequence). The CDR3 totals 15 residues. CDR3 sequence (DNA): TGTGCGTCCACTCAATCGGGGACAGGGAATCAGCCCCAGCATTTT. This sequence encodes CASTQSGTGNQPQHF.

This clone was detected only once. V and J are TRBV7-6 and TRBJ1-4; the match to TRBD1 covers 10 bases. V shed 3 bases and J 2 bases; nucleotides not matched to a gene: 3. CDR1 SGHVS and CDR2 FNYEAQ come from the germline V gene. This CDR3 is 16 amino acids long. The CDR3 reads CASSLTGGITNEKLFF. The CDR3 bases are TGTGCCAGCAGCTTGACAGGGGGCATTACTAATGAAAAACTGTTTTTT.

In this sample, this clone turned up many times. This chain uses TRBV4-1 with TRBJ2-7, with 7 bases aligning to TRBD2. CDR1 and CDR2 (germline): MGHRA, YSYEKL. This CDR3 region has 17 residues. V lost 3 bases to trimming and J lost 2 bases; unmatched junction nucleotides: 13. In DNA form, the CDR3 reads TGCGCCAGCAGCCAGTCCGCTAGCGGCGGTACCCCCTACGAGCAGTACTTC. This gives the protein CASSQSASGGTPYEQYF.

This clone has only a few counts. The chain links TRBV14 to TRBJ2-7; D gene ambiguous. Trimming pared 0 bases from V and 7 bases from J, leaving 13 bases between. The CDR3 contains 14 residues. The germline V gene encodes CDR1 SGHDN and CDR2 FVKESK. This chain's CDR3 is CASSQDLPIGEQYV. Here the CDR3 DNA reads TGTGCCAGCAGCCAAGATTTGCCCATCGGGGAGCAGTACGTC.

This clone has only a few counts. An end of the junction differs from the germline gene, which may be a read error. The rearrangement joins TRBV6-5 to TRBJ2-1, with 9 positions matching TRBD1. In germline, CDR1 is MNHEY, CDR2 SVGAGI. This CDR3 has 13 residues. DNA for the CDR3: TGTGCCAGCAGTTCGGGACAGGGAAACGAGCGGTTCTTC. It specifies CASSSGQGNERFF.

The rearrangement joins TRBV7-2 to TRBJ2-1, with 11 positions matching TRBD2. The germline gives CDR1 SGHTA, CDR2 FQGNSA. The CDR3 loop spans 15 amino acids. With V trimmed by 0 bases and J by 10 bases, 5 bases remained unmatched. The CDR3 loop is CASSLALAGGGEQFF. The CDR3, as DNA: TGTGCCAGCAGCTTAGCTCTAGCGGGAGGTGGAGAGCAGTTCTTC. Full variable domain (remainder filled in from reference TRBV7-2 and TRBJ2-1): GAGVSQSPSNKVTEKGKDVELRCDPISGHTALYWYRQSLGQGLEFLIYFQGNSAPDKSGLPSDRFSAERTGGSVSTLTIQRTQQEDSAVYLCASSLALAGGGEQFFGPGTRLTVL.

This clone has a single count. This chain links TRBV6-2 or TRBV6-3 with TRBJ2-1, with a possible D match to TRBD2 (6 bases). The ends were cut back, 6 bases at V and 0 bases at J, with 6 bases in the middle. Germline CDR1 reads MNHEY; CDR2 reads SVGEGT. The CDR3 totals 13 residues. The CDR3 loop reads CASSGSSYNEQFF. In nucleotides, the CDR3 is TGTGCCAGCAGCGGGAGCTCCTACAATGAGCAGTTCTTC.

The chain combines TRBV5-6 with TRBJ2-3, with a weak D call TRBD1 (6 bases). The CDR3 sequence is 15 residues long. The ends were cut back, 0 bases at V and 0 bases at J, with 8 bases in the middle. Germline CDR1 reads SGHDT; CDR2 reads YYEEEE. CDR3 in amino acids: CASSLGRGSTDTQYF. The CDR3 DNA is TGTGCCAGCAGCTTGGGCAGGGGTAGCACAGATACGCAGTATTTT.